This T cell receptor (beta chain) stems from a study of blood T cell repertoires in COVID-19. Study-level information: Acute-phase and convalescent COVID-19 samples originated in the United States, Italy and Spain. From T cells, B-cell-depleted T cells, or PBMCs came the material, which was cDNA or gDNA.

TCRdb's table, derived via immunoSEQ multiplex PCR, lists solely in-frame clones and lacks some. The sample has roughly 50,000 clones, about nine tenths seen once. Germline-derived CDR1 and CDR2 are SNHLY and FYNNEI. Unmatched junction bases numbered 4, after V lost 6 bases and J lost 5 bases. The CDR3 has 14 residues. This chain links TRBV2 with TRBJ2-1; the match to TRBD2 covers 10 bases. Sequencing was performed on peripheral blood. The clonotype originates from a woman in her forties with active COVID-19. Here the CDR3 DNA reads TGTGCCAGCAGGGGTACTAGCGGGGACAATGAGCAGTTCTTC. Amino acid sequence: CASRGTSGDNEQFF. The entire variable domain, with the rest obtained from reference TRBV2 and TRBJ2-1, is as follows: EPEVTQTPSHQVTQMGQEVILRCVPISNHLYFYWYRQILGQKVEFLVSFYNNEISEKSEIFDDQFSVERPDGSNFTLKIRSTKLEDSAMYFCASRGTSGDNEQFFGPGTRLTVL.